Sequencing of this TCR beta chain was carried out in a study of blood T cell repertoires in COVID-19. TCRdb's table, derived via immunoSEQ multiplex PCR, lists solely in-frame clones and lacks some. Of fewer than 300,000 clones in the sample, 83% were seen once. Germline CDR1 reads MNHNS; CDR2 reads SASEGT. The CDR3 is 15 residues long. Losses at the gene ends were 0 bases for V and 3 bases for J; bases not matched to a gene: 3. Sequencing used peripheral blood. This chain joins TRBV6-1 and TRBJ1-2; 8 positions agree with TRBD1. The origin of this receptor is a man at least 80 years old with acute or convalescent COVID-19. The CDR3 spells CASSEARGQDYGYTF. CDR3 DNA: TGTGCCAGCAGTGAAGCGAGGGGACAGGACTATGGCTACACCTTC.